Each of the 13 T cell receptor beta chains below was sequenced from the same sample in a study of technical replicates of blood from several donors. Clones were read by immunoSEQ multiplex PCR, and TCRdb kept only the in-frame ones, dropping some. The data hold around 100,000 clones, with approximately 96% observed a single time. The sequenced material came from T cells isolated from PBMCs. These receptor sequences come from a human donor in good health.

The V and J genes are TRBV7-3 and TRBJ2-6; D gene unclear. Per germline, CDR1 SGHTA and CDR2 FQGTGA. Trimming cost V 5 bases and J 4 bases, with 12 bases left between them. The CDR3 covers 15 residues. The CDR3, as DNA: TGTGCCAGCAGCGCCCAGTATTCCGGGGCCAACGTCCTGACTTTC. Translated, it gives CASSAQYSGANVLTF.

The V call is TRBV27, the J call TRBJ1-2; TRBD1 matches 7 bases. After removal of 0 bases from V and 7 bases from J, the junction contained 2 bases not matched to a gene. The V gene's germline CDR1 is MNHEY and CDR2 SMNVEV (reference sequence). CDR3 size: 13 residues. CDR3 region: CASSLSRGRGYTF. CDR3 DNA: TGTGCCAGCAGTTTATCGAGGGGGCGTGGCTACACCTTC.

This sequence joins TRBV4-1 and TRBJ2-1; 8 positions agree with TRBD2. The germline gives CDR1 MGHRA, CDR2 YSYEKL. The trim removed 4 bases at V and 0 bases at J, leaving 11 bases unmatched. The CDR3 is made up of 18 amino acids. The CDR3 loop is CASSPTGQLAGSYNEQFF. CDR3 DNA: TGCGCCAGCAGCCCGACTGGGCAGCTAGCGGGCTCCTACAATGAGCAGTTCTTC.

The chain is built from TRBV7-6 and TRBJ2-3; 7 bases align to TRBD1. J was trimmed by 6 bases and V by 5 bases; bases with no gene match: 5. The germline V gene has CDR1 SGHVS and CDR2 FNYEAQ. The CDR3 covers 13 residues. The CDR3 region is CASSRGGEDTQYF. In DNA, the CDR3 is TGTGCCAGCAGCCGAGGGGGCGAGGATACGCAGTATTTT.

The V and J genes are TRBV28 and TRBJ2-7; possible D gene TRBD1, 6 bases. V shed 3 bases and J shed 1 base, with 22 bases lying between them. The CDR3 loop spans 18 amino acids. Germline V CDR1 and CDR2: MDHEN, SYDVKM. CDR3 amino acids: CASSLPLTNRELSYEQYF. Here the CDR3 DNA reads TGTGCCAGCAGTTTGCCCCTAACAAACAGGGAACTTTCCTACGAGCAGTACTTC.

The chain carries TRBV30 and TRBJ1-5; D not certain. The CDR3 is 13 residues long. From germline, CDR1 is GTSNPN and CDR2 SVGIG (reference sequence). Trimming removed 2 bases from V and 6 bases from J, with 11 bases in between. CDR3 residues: CAWSRQVAQPQHF. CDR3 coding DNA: TGTGCCTGGAGTCGGCAGGTTGCTCAGCCCCAGCATTTT.

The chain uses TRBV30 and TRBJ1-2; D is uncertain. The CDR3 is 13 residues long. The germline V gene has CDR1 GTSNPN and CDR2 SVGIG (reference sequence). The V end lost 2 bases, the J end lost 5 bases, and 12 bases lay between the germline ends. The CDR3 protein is CAWSLPGIYGYTF. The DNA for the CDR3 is TGTGCCTGGAGTTTACCGGGGATTTATGGCTACACCTTC.

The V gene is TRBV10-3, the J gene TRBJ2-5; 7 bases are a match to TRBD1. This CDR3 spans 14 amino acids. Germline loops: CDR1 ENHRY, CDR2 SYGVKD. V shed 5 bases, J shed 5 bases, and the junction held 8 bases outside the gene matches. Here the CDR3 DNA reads TGTGCCATCAGTTCCGGGACAGAAAAGGAGACCCAGTACTTC. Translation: CAISSGTEKETQYF.

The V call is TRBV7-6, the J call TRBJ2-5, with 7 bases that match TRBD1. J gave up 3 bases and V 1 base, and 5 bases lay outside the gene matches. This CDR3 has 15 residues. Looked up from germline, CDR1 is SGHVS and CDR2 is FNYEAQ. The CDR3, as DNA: TGTGCCAGCAGCTTAGACAGGGGTCGGGAAGAGACCCAGTACTTC. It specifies CASSLDRGREETQYF.

The CDR3 here is CASTLSGNTGELFF. CDR3 coding DNA: TGTGCCAGCACCCTGAGTGGGAACACCGGGGAGCTGTTTTTT. The rearrangement uses TRBV27 and TRBJ2-2; D not certain. The CDR3 spans 14 residues. Trimming removed 7 bases from V and 1 base from J, with 10 bases in between. Looked up from germline, CDR1 is MNHEY and CDR2 is SMNVEV (reference sequence).

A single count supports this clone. The CDR3 here is CSVAASGTPDTQYF. CDR3 DNA: TGCAGCGTTGCGGCTAGCGGGACTCCCGATACGCAGTATTTT. This sequence joins TRBV29-1 and TRBJ2-3; 9 bases match TRBD2. Germline V gene lookup returns CDR1 SQVTM and CDR2 ANQGSEA. Unmatched junction bases numbered 8, after V lost 4 bases and J lost 6 bases. There are 14 residues in the CDR3.

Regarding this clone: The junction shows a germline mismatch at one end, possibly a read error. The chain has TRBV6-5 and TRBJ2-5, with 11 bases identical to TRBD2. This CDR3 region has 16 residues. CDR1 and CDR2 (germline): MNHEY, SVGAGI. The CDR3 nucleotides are TGTGCCAGCAGCTACTATAGCGGGAGGGCCGCGGGGACCCAGTACTTC. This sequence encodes CASSYYSGRAAGTQYF.

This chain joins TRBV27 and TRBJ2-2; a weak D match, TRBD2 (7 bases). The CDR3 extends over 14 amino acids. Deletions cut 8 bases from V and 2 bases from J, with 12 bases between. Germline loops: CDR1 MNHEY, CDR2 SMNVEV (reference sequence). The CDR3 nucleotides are TGTGCCAGCTTTAGGGGGGGTAACACCGGGGAGCTGTTTTTT. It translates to CASFRGGNTGELFF.